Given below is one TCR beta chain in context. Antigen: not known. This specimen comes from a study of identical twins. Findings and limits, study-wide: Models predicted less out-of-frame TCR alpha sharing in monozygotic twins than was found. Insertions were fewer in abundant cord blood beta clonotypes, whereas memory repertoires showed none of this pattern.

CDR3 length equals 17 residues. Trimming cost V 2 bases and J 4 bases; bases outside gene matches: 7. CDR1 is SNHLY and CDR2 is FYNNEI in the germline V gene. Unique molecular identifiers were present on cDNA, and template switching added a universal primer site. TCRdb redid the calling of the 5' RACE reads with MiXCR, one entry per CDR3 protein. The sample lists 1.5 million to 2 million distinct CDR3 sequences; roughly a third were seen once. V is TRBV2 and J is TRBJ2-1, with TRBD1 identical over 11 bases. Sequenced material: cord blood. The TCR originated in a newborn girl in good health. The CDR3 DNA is TGTGCCAGCAGTGAAACCAGGGGGACAGGGGGTTACAATGAGCAGTTCTTC. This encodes CASSETRGTGGYNEQFF.